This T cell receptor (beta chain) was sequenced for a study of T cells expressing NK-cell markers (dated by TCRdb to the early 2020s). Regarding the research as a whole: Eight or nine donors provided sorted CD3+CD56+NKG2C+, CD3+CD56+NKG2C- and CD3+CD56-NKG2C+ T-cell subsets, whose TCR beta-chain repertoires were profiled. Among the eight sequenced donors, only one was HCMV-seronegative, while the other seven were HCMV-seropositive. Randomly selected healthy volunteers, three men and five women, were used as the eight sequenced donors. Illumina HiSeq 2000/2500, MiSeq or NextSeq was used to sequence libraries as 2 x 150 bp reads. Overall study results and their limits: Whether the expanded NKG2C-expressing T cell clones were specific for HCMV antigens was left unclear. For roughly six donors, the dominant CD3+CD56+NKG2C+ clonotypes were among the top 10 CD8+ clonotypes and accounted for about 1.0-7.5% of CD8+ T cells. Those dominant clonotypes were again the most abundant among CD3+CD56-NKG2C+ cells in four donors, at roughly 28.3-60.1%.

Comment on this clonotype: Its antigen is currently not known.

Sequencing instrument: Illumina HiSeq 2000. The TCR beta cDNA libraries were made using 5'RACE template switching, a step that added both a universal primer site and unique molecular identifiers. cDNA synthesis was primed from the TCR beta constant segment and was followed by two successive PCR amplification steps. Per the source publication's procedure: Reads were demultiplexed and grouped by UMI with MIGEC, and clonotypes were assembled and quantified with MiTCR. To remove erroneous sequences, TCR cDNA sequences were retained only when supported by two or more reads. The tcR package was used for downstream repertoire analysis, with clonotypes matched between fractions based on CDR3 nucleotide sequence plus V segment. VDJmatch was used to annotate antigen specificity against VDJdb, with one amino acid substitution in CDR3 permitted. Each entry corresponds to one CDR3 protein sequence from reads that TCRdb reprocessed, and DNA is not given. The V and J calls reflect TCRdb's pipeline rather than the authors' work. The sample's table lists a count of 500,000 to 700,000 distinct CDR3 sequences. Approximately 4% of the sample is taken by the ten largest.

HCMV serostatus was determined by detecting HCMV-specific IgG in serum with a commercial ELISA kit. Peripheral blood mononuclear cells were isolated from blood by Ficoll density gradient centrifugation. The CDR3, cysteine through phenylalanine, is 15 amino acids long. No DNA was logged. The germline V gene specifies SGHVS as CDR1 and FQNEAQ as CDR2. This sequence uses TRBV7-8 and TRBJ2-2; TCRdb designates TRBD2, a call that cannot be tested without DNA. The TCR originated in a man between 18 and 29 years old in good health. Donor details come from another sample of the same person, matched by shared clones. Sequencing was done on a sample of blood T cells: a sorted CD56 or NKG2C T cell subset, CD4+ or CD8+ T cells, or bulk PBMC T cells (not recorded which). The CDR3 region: CASSPRVGWDGELFF.